The 5 T cell receptor beta chains in this list originate from one sample, sequenced in a study of preoperative IRX-2 immunotherapy in early breast cancer. Specified treatment: preoperative locoregional IRX-2 cytokine immunotherapy. Using immunoSEQ multiplex PCR, the repertoire was profiled, and TCRdb retains in-frame clones only, with some absent. The sample includes 43,000 or so clones, about 95% of them seen just once. The sequences come from tumor tissue, collected after IRX-2 immunotherapy. The receptors were gathered from a human donor with breast cancer.

The chain joins TRBV18 to TRBJ1-2; 8 nucleotides agree with TRBD1. The CDR3 has 12 amino acids. The germline V gene has CDR1 KGHSH and CDR2 LQKENI. Trimming cost V 8 bases and J 4 bases; bases outside gene matches: 3. CDR3 sequence: CASADRVYGYTF. CDR3 nucleotide sequence: TGTGCCAGCGCGGACAGGGTCTATGGCTACACCTTC.

The V gene is TRBV5-3, the J gene TRBJ1-5, with D possibly TRBD1 on 6 matching bases. TRBV5-3 qualifies as an ORF whose function is uncertain. The CDR3 is 16 residues long. Trimming took 1 base from V and 2 from J, leaving 13 bases between them. The CDR3 DNA reads TGTGCCAGAAGCTTGTGCCAGGGGTGTCGCAATCAGCCCCAGCATTTT. As protein: CARSLCQGCRNQPQHF.

The J gene is TRBJ2-7, the V gene TRBV13; 7 positions match TRBD1. The CDR3 is 14 amino acids. With 4 bases clipped from V and 2 bases from J, the junction kept 5 bases outside the gene matches. CDR1 and CDR2 (germline): PRHDT, FYEKMQ (reference sequence). The CDR3 nucleotides are TGTGCCAGCAGCTCTAGTGGACAGGCCTACGAGCAGTACTTC. This sequence encodes CASSSSGQAYEQYF.

The chain carries TRBV4-1 and TRBJ2-7; 7 nucleotides agree with TRBD2. The trim removed 1 base at V and 9 bases at J, leaving 12 bases unmatched. This CDR3 spans 15 amino acids. CDR1 MGHRA and CDR2 YSYEKL come from the germline V gene. For the CDR3, the DNA is TGCGCCAGCAGCCAAGTTACAGTAGCGGGTAGCCCGCAGTACTTC. Protein sequence: CASSQVTVAGSPQYF.

The V call is TRBV11-3, the J call TRBJ2-2; unclear D gene. V dropped 4 bases and J dropped 8 bases, with 8 bases sitting between them. CDR3 length: 12 amino acids. The germline V gene has CDR1 SGHNT and CDR2 YENEEA. The CDR3 region is CASSSEVGELFF. Here the CDR3 DNA reads TGTGCCAGCAGCTCGGAAGTAGGGGAGCTGTTTTTT.